The next 7 T cell receptor beta chains were all read from a single sample in a study of blood T cell repertoires in COVID-19. Produced via immunoSEQ multiplex PCR; TCRdb's table is partial and in-frame only. The sample has fewer than 45,000 clones, about 80% seen once. Sequencing input: peripheral blood. The origin of the receptors is a man between 65 and 79 years old with acute or convalescent COVID-19.

This clone was detected a few times. The V call is TRBV3-1 (or the pseudogene TRBV3-2), the J call TRBJ1-1; 10 bases are shared with TRBD1. Trimming took 5 bases from V and 4 from J; bases not matched to a gene: 4. CDR3 length: 14 residues. Germline V gives CDR1 LGHDT, CDR2 YNNKEL (reference sequence). CDR3 in DNA: TGTGCCAGCAGCGGCCGGGACAGGGGCACTGAAGCTTTCTTT. Its translation is CASSGRDRGTEAFF.

The V gene is TRBV30, the J gene TRBJ1-5, with no clear D. CDR3 size: 14 residues. Per germline, CDR1 GTSNPN and CDR2 SVGIG (reference sequence). V was cut by 1 base and J by 4 bases, with 11 bases left in between. The CDR3 nucleotides are TGTGCCTGGAGTGCAACTTTGAGGAATCAGCCCCAGCATTTT. Protein: CAWSATLRNQPQHF.

This chain uses TRBV7-2 with TRBJ2-3; a possible D gene is TRBD1 (5 bases). The germline gives CDR1 SGHTA, CDR2 FQGNSA. V lost 1 base and J lost 8, with 22 bases in between. This CDR3 has 17 amino acids. The CDR3 nucleotides read TGTGCCAGCAGCTTAGAGGGGCAGCATAGGCGTGGTGGTACGCAGTATTTT. Its protein is CASSLEGQHRRGGTQYF.

This sequence joins TRBV5-1 and TRBJ2-2; D is perhaps TRBD1 (5 bases). The germline V gene has CDR1 SGHRS and CDR2 YFSETQ. The germline V and J ends were trimmed by 1 base and 2 bases, with 6 bases remaining between them. The CDR3 spans 14 residues. CDR3 sequence reads: CASSLTGNTGELFF. Here the CDR3 DNA reads TGCGCCAGCAGCTTGACAGGCAACACCGGGGAGCTGTTTTTT.

The J gene is TRBJ1-1, the V gene TRBV4-2; D is perhaps TRBD1 (6 bases). V was clipped by 1 base and J by 0 bases, with 12 bases between them. CDR1 LGHNA and CDR2 YNFKEQ come from the germline V gene. The CDR3 has 16 amino acids. This CDR3 reads CASSQGGAGVNTEAFF. In nucleotides, the CDR3 is TGTGCCAGCAGCCAAGGTGGAGCAGGGGTGAACACTGAAGCTTTCTTT.

This chain's CDR3 is CASSLRDNGRSPLHF. The DNA for the CDR3 is TGTGCCAGCAGCTTACGGGACAACGGACGATCACCCCTCCACTTT. The V gene is TRBV7-2, the J gene TRBJ1-6; D is perhaps TRBD1 (6 bases). This CDR3 is built from 15 residues. CDR1 is SGHTA, CDR2 FQGNSA, per germline. V was clipped by 2 bases and J by 10 bases, with 15 bases between them.

The chain couples TRBV7-9 to TRBJ1-2, with D unclear. Between the trimmed V and J ends, which lost 5 bases and 0 bases, there was a span of 10 bases. Germline V CDR1 and CDR2: SEHNR, FQNEAQ (reference sequence). The CDR3 runs 14 residues. The CDR3 sequence is CASSPGMANYGYTF. The CDR3 region has the DNA TGTGCCAGCAGCCCCGGGATGGCTAACTATGGCTACACCTTC.